The 25 T cell receptor beta chains reported below all come from one sample, sequenced in a study of blood T cells in healthy people across ages. For the second PCR, which ran for roughly 7 to 11 cycles, a sample-barcoded 5' primer and a J-beta primer mix were used. A single record per CDR3 protein comes from TCRdb applying MiXCR to the 5' RACE reads. The sample lists about 1.8 million distinct CDR3 sequences; less than 50% were seen once. Material for sequencing was blood. All receptors derive from a woman between 35 and 50 years old in good health.

The rearrangement uses TRBV10-1 and TRBJ2-5, with 7 bases lining up with TRBD2. V dropped 0 bases and J dropped 1; count of bases not matched to a gene: 2. CDR1 WNHNN and CDR2 SYGVQD come from the germline V gene (reference sequence). The CDR3 consists of 15 residues. The chain's CDR3 is CASSESSGAQETQYF. In nucleotides, the CDR3 is TGCGCCAGCAGTGAGTCGAGCGGGGCCCAAGAGACCCAGTACTTC.

This clonotype was counted only a few times. The chain links TRBV25-1 to TRBJ2-7; 7 bases fit TRBD1. The CDR3 extends over 16 amino acids. The germline V gene has CDR1 MGHDK and CDR2 SYGVNS. V trimming: 2 bases; J trimming: 3 bases; junction bases outside the gene matches: 10. The CDR3 reads CASSEPGTETFYEQYF. The CDR3 region has the DNA TGTGCCAGCAGTGAACCCGGGACAGAAACCTTCTACGAGCAGTACTTC.

V and J are TRBV27 and TRBJ1-2; maybe TRBD1 (6 bases). Germline CDR1 is MNHEY and CDR2 is SMNVEV (reference sequence). The CDR3 length is 15 residues. Trimming cost V 5 bases and J 2 bases, with 15 bases left between them. CDR3 coding DNA: TGTGCCAGCAGTCCGACGGACAGAGGAAACTATGGCTACACCTTC. The encoded protein is CASSPTDRGNYGYTF.

This chain uses TRBV10-3 with TRBJ2-1; the D gene could be TRBD1 or TRBD2 (5 bases each). Germline V gene lookup returns CDR1 ENHRY and CDR2 SYGVKD. The CDR3 has 15 residues. V lost 4 bases and J lost 9, with 19 bases in between. For the CDR3, the DNA is TGTGCCATCAGTGTCCAGGGTATTAGGAGGACTGAGCAGTTCTTC. It is translated as CAISVQGIRRTEQFF.

This clonotype was picked up a small number of times. The chain employs TRBV4-1 and TRBJ1-6; TRBD1 agrees at 7 bases. The CDR3 sequence is 16 residues long. V was clipped by 0 bases and J by 11 bases; unmatched bases: 10. Germline lookup yields CDR1 MGHRA and CDR2 YSYEKL. CDR3 bases: TGCGCCAGCAGCCAAGATCTGACAGGGATGATGGCACCCCTCCACTTT. This translates into CASSQDLTGMMAPLHF.

This chain links TRBV6-2 or TRBV6-3 with TRBJ2-7, with 7 bases matching TRBD1. V shed 4 bases, J shed 3 bases, and the junction held 12 bases outside the gene matches. In germline, CDR1 is MNHEY, CDR2 SVGEGT. The CDR3 spans 16 residues. The DNA for the CDR3 is TGTGCCAGCAGTTCTCGGGGACAGACGCTTGACTACGAGCAGTACTTC. Amino acids: CASSSRGQTLDYEQYF.

The chain joins TRBV20-1 to TRBJ2-3; no reliable D call. Trimming cost V 5 bases and J 6 bases, with 12 bases left between them. The CDR3 is 12 residues long. Germline CDR1 is DFQATT and CDR2 is SNEGSKA (reference sequence). CDR3 coding DNA: TGCAGTGCTTGGCACTTAGGGGATACGCAGTATTTT. It yields the protein CSAWHLGDTQYF.

V and J are TRBV7-9 and TRBJ1-1; D is undetermined. Germline-derived CDR1 and CDR2 are SEHNR and FQNEAQ (reference sequence). The CDR3 has 11 residues. Trimming left V 5 bases short and J 4 bases short, with 5 bases between. The CDR3: CASSGFTEAFF. The DNA of the CDR3 is TGTGCCAGCAGCGGGTTCACTGAAGCTTTCTTT.

This clonotype came up a few times. A much bigger clone sits one base away, suggesting this may be a read error. The chain carries TRBV5-1 and TRBJ2-4; D might be TRBD1 (5 bases). In germline, CDR1 is SGHRS, CDR2 YFSETQ. The CDR3 is 14 amino acids. Trimming removed 4 bases at V and 2 bases at J, with 10 bases between. As DNA, the CDR3 is TGCGCCAGCAGCGTAACAGGAACCAAAAACATTCAGTACTTC. Residues: CASSVTGTKNIQYF.

This chain links TRBV27 with TRBJ1-2; 9 nucleotides align to TRBD1. Looked up from germline, CDR1 is MNHEY and CDR2 is SMNVEV (reference sequence). After removal of 4 bases from V and 5 bases from J, the junction contained 8 bases not matched to a gene. This CDR3 comprises 15 residues. The CDR3 reads CASSSTQGARYGYTF. The DNA for the CDR3 is TGTGCCAGCAGTTCAACACAGGGGGCAAGGTATGGCTACACCTTC.

The gene calls are TRBV20-1 and TRBJ2-7; TRBD2 matches at 10 bases. The CDR3 runs to 15 residues. The J segment lost 6 bases and the V segment lost 3 bases, leaving 11 bases of the junction unmatched. The V gene's germline CDR1 is DFQATT and CDR2 SNEGSKA (reference sequence). CDR3: CSARQLAGVWVEQYF. The CDR3 coding sequence is TGCAGTGCTAGGCAGCTAGCGGGGGTTTGGGTCGAGCAGTACTTC.

This rearrangement joins TRBV5-5 to TRBJ1-1; D is undetermined. Trimming stripped 0 bases from V and 4 bases from J, with 4 bases between. The CDR3 extends over 12 amino acids. Per the germline V gene, CDR1 is SGHKS and CDR2 is YYEKEE (reference sequence). The CDR3: CASSLDTTEAFF. CDR3 DNA sequence: TGTGCCAGCAGCTTGGACACCACTGAAGCTTTCTTT. The full variable domain, in which reference TRBV5-5 and TRBJ1-1 provide the parts outside the CDR3, is DAGVTQSPTHLIKTRGQQVTLRCSPISGHKSVSWYQQVLGQGPQFIFQYYEKEERGRGNFPDRFSARQFPNYSSELNVNALLLGDSALYLCASSLDTTEAFFGQGTRLTVV.

The chain recombines TRBV29-1 with TRBJ2-7, with 7 bases aligning to TRBD1. The V and J ends lost 4 bases and 5 bases, in that order; junction bases with no gene match: 11. Germline V CDR1 and CDR2: SQVTM, ANQGSEA. The CDR3 extends over 14 amino acids. In DNA, the CDR3 is TGCAGCGTTGTGGTCCCGGACAGGTTCAACGAGCAGTACTTC. It yields the protein CSVVVPDRFNEQYF.

As for this clonotype: A far larger clone is one base from this, pointing to a likely read error. The chain couples TRBV9 to TRBJ2-3, with D unresolved. Germline CDR1 reads SGDLS; CDR2 reads YYNGEE. The CDR3 contains 12 residues. The CDR3 nucleotides are TGTGCCAGCAGCCAAAGCACAGATATGCAGTATTTT. As protein: CASSQSTDMQYF.

The chain carries TRBV7-9 and TRBJ2-7, with 7 bases fitting TRBD1. Germline-derived CDR1 and CDR2 are SEHNR and FQNEAQ (reference sequence). V shed 4 bases, J shed 7 bases, and the junction held 10 bases outside the gene matches. The CDR3 sequence is 14 residues long. The chain's CDR3 is CASSSRGQVDEQYF. CDR3 in DNA: TGTGCCAGCAGCTCACGAGGACAGGTCGATGAGCAGTACTTC.

This chain joins TRBV10-3 and TRBJ2-5, with D perhaps TRBD2 (5 bases). The DNA end is a closer match to TRBJ2-7, so the J assignment may be wrong. The CDR3 spans 13 residues. Per germline, CDR1 ENHRY and CDR2 SYGVKD. The CDR3 protein is CAISEAGTYEQYF. The CDR3 coding sequence is TGTGCCATCAGTGAGGCGGGCACCTACGAGCAGTACTTC.

V is TRBV20-1 and J is TRBJ1-6, with 8 bases lining up with TRBD1. Germline trimming cut 3 bases from V and 7 bases from J; bases unmatched to any gene: 8. Germline loops: CDR1 DFQATT, CDR2 SNEGSKA (reference sequence). The CDR3 covers 15 residues. CDR3 sequence reads: CSASRTGGGNSPLHF. CDR3 DNA sequence: TGCAGTGCTAGCCGAACAGGGGGTGGGAATTCACCCCTCCACTTT.

The chain employs TRBV6-2 or TRBV6-3 and TRBJ2-4; TRBD2 matches at 7 bases. The DNA end favors TRBJ2-5, so the J call may be wrong. The CDR3 is made up of 14 amino acids. From germline, CDR1 is MNHEY and CDR2 SVGEGT. As DNA, the CDR3 is TGTGCCAGCAGGGGGACTATCGTTGGAGAGACCCAGTACTTC. Amino acid sequence: CASRGTIVGETQYF.

About this clonotype itself: This clone may be a read error of a much larger clone one base away. The chain combines TRBV3-1 with TRBJ1-5, with D unresolved. In germline, CDR1 is LGHDT, CDR2 YNNKEL (reference sequence). The CDR3 is made up of 13 amino acids. Between the trimmed V and J ends, which lost 3 bases and 6 bases, there was a span of 9 bases. DNA for the CDR3: TGTGCCAGCAGCCAGGGGTGGGGTCAGCCCCAGCATTTT. It specifies CASSQGWGQPQHF.

The CDR3 DNA sequence: TGCGCCAGCAGCCAAGAGAGAACAGGTTTTAATTCACCCCTCCACTTT. Protein product: CASSQERTGFNSPLHF. The chain carries TRBV4-3 and TRBJ1-6; D may be TRBD1 (5 bases). From germline, CDR1 is LGHNA and CDR2 YSLEER. The V end was cut by 0 bases, the J end by 6 bases, with 12 bases between. CDR3 length: 16 amino acids.

The chain uses TRBV20-1 and TRBJ2-3, with a tentative D call TRBD1 (6 bases). The germline gives CDR1 DFQATT, CDR2 SNEGSKA (reference sequence). This CDR3 spans 15 amino acids. V was shortened by 1 base and J by 4 bases, with 15 bases between the two germline ends. CDR3 sequence reads: CSARAFAGESDTQYF. The CDR3 nucleotides are TGCAGTGCTAGAGCGTTTGCAGGGGAGTCAGATACGCAGTATTTT.

This clonotype came up a few times. The CDR3: CATGGRGESYNEQFF. Here the CDR3 DNA reads TGTGCCACCGGAGGCCGGGGGGAATCCTACAATGAGCAGTTCTTC. The chain links TRBV24-1 to TRBJ2-1, with TRBD2 matching over 7 bases. Per germline, CDR1 KGHDR and CDR2 SFDVKD. This CDR3 is built from 15 residues. V dropped 9 bases and J dropped 1; count of bases not matched to a gene: 8.

CDR3 sequence: CSARLVSTDTQYF. CDR3 nucleotides: TGCAGTGCTAGGCTCGTTAGCACAGATACGCAGTATTTT. The V and J genes are TRBV20-1 and TRBJ2-3; D remains ambiguous. V dropped 3 bases and J dropped 0 bases, with 7 bases sitting between them. CDR1 and CDR2 from the germline V gene are DFQATT and SNEGSKA (reference sequence). CDR3 size: 13 residues.

The gene calls are TRBV5-1 and TRBJ1-6; a weak D match, TRBD1 (5 bases). The CDR3 length is 16 residues. CDR1 SGHRS and CDR2 YFSETQ come from the germline V gene. Trimming shortened V by 4 bases and J by 0 bases, and 11 bases separated the two germline ends. CDR3 sequence (DNA): TGCGCCAGCAGCACTGGGGGGAGCTCCTATAATTCACCCCTCCACTTT. Its protein is CASSTGGSSYNSPLHF.

This clonotype was seen many times. This chain connects TRBV18 to TRBJ2-5, with TRBD2 as a possible D gene (6 bases). CDR1 and CDR2 (germline): KGHSH, LQKENI. The CDR3 is 14 residues long. The ends were cut back, 6 bases at V and 1 base at J, with 12 bases in the middle. The CDR3 DNA sequence: TGTGCCAGCTCCCCCTCGCGGGGCCAAGAGACCCAGTACTTC. Amino acids: CASSPSRGQETQYF.